What follows describes a single TCR beta chain. Its specificity is not known. The same CDR3 arises from other DNA sequences in this sample as well. This record belongs to a study of T cell responses to AZD1222 COVID-19 vaccine. Study-level points and caveats: Baseline serostatus was positive in only 5 to 7 AZD1222 recipients. Samples come after the peak T cell response, not at day 14. Clonal diversity was possibly underestimated, and the donors were mostly white British, with more females.

V was trimmed by 6 bases and J by 1 base, leaving 12 bases between them. Germline V gene data show CDR1 as MDHEN and CDR2 as SYDVKM. The CDR3 is 14 residues long. Repertoires were generated with immunoSEQ multiplex PCR, while TCRdb's copy carries only in-frame clones and drops some. Among some 150,000 clones listed, more than 75% were seen once. The chain uses TRBV28 and TRBJ2-5; D perhaps matches TRBD1 (6 bases). The TCR was taken from an adult in good health. Specimen: peripheral blood, collected on day 0 of AZD1222 vaccination. The CDR3 region has the DNA TGTGCCAGCAGCCCGGGACAAAGCCAAGAGACCCAGTACTTC. Translated, it gives CASSPGQSQETQYF.